This TCR beta chain was identified in a study of T cell responses to AZD1222 COVID-19 vaccine. Study at large: Second doses at about 4 or about 12 weeks were pooled.

Here immunoSEQ multiplex PCR was the method, and the copy in TCRdb shows in-frame clones only, minus some. The top ten clones hold roughly 4% of a sample with about 150,000 clones, about 90% of them seen once. Study-level points and caveats: The donor group comprised mostly white British people and more females; the analysis possibly underestimated clonal diversity. Repertoire sampling happened only post peak T cell response. The number of AZD1222 recipients seropositive at baseline was only five or six.

About this clone itself: As yet, its antigen is unknown.

The origin of this receptor is an adult in good health. The input for sequencing was peripheral blood, taken on day 0 of AZD1222 vaccination.

The CDR3 spells CATSRDGKVQHF. The CDR3 bases are TGTGCCACCAGCAGAGATGGTAAGGTCCAGCATTTT. The rearrangement joins TRBV15 to TRBJ1-5; D is uncertain. The CDR3 length is 12 residues. The germline V gene encodes CDR1 LNHNV and CDR2 YYDKDF (reference sequence). The V gene lost 0 bases and the J gene lost 12 bases, with 9 bases spanning the gap.